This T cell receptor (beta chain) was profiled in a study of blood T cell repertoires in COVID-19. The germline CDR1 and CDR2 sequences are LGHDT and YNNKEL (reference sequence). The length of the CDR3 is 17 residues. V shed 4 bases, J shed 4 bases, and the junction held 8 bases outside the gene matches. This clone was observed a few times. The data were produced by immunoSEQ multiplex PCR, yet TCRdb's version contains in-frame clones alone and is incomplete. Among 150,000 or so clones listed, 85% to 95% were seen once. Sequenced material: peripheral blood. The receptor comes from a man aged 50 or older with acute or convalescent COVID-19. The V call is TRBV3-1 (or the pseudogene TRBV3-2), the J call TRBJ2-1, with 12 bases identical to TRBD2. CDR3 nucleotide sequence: TGTGCCAGCAGCCCCAATCCCGGACTAGCGGGGTACAATGAGCAGTTCTTC. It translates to CASSPNPGLAGYNEQFF.